Following are 27 T cell receptor beta chains from one sample sequenced in a study of glioma-infiltrating T cells after dendritic cell vaccination. Documented time point: after dendritic cell vaccination, including at tumor progression/relapse. Here immunoSEQ multiplex PCR was the method, and the copy in TCRdb shows in-frame clones only, minus some. The sample lists under 130,000 clones, 90% seen once, with 2.5% to 3.5% in the top ten. Source: blood, taken after dendritic cell vaccination. These receptors were collected from a human donor with glioblastoma.

V gene TRBV14 combines with J gene TRBJ2-1, with D possibly matching TRBD2 (5 bases). The V end lost 0 bases, the J end lost 5 bases, and 14 bases lay between the germline ends. This CDR3 is 16 amino acids long. Germline CDR1 is SGHDN and CDR2 is FVKESK. The CDR3 loop is CASSQDVSSVNNEQFF. CDR3 nucleotides: TGTGCCAGCAGCCAAGATGTGAGTAGCGTAAACAATGAGCAGTTCTTC.

The chain combines TRBV5-1 with TRBJ1-2; 9 bases are shared with TRBD1. This CDR3 region has 15 residues. The germline CDR1 and CDR2 sequences are SGHRS and YFSETQ. After removal of 0 bases from V and 2 bases from J, the junction contained 2 bases not matched to a gene. The chain's CDR3 is CASSLGQGGNYGYTF. The CDR3 bases are TGCGCCAGCAGCTTGGGACAGGGGGGAAACTATGGCTACACCTTC.

In its sample, this clone was seen a few times. This chain joins TRBV27 and TRBJ2-1; 11 positions agree with TRBD1. The CDR3 loop spans 13 amino acids. With 6 bases clipped from V and 8 bases from J, the junction kept 3 bases outside the gene matches. Germline V gene sequence: CDR1 MNHEY, CDR2 SMNVEV (reference sequence). The CDR3 sequence: CASRGQGEHEQFF. DNA for the CDR3: TGTGCCAGCAGGGGACAGGGGGAGCATGAGCAGTTCTTC.

The genes are TRBV25-1 and TRBJ1-1, with D uncertain. CDR1 is MGHDK and CDR2 is SYGVNS in the germline V gene. This CDR3 region has 11 residues. The V gene lost 4 bases and the J gene lost 11 bases, with 11 bases spanning the gap. The CDR3 nucleotides read TGTGCCAGCAGTGGGTCCCAGTCGGCTTTCTTT. It specifies CASSGSQSAFF.

The V and J genes are TRBV6-5 and TRBJ1-5, with D possibly being TRBD1 (5 bases). V was shortened by 2 bases and J by 12 bases, with 8 bases between the two germline ends. Germline V gene sequence: CDR1 MNHEY, CDR2 SVGAGI. This CDR3 is built from 11 residues. CDR3 sequence: CASSYQGHQHF. The CDR3 coding sequence is TGTGCCAGCAGTTACCAGGGCCACCAGCATTTT.

CDR3 protein: CASSLVVDYNEQFF. CDR3 nucleotide sequence: TGCGCCAGCAGCTTGGTCGTAGACTACAATGAGCAGTTCTTC. V gene TRBV5-1 combines with J gene TRBJ2-1; D ambiguous. This CDR3 spans 14 amino acids. CDR1 is SGHRS, CDR2 YFSETQ, per germline. The V and J ends lost 0 bases and 3 bases respectively, with 7 bases between them.

The chain has TRBV9 and TRBJ1-4; D remains ambiguous. There are 13 residues in the CDR3. V dropped 4 bases and J dropped 12 bases, with 16 bases sitting between them. Germline lookup yields CDR1 SGDLS and CDR2 YYNGEE. CDR3 amino acids: CASSPRPIGELFF. The CDR3 DNA reads TGTGCCAGCAGCCCCAGGCCCATCGGGGAACTGTTTTTT.

The chain carries TRBV11-3 and TRBJ2-7, with 10 nucleotides matching TRBD1. In germline, CDR1 is SGHNT, CDR2 YENEEA. V lost 5 bases and J lost 3; bases outside the gene matches: 10. This CDR3 contains 16 residues. CDR3 region: CASSPEEDRGSYEQYF. The CDR3 DNA follows: TGTGCCAGCAGCCCAGAAGAGGACAGGGGGAGCTACGAGCAGTACTTC. Full variable domain (outside the CDR3, taken from reference TRBV11-3 and TRBJ2-7): EAGVVQSPRYKIIEKKQPVAFWCNPISGHNTLYWYLQNLGQGPELLIRYENEEAVDDSQLPKDRFSAERLKGVDSTLKIQPAELGDSAVYLCASSPEEDRGSYEQYFGPGTRLTVT.

This rearrangement joins TRBV19 to TRBJ2-7; tentative D call: TRBD1 (6 bases). This CDR3 is built from 15 residues. Germline V gene sequence: CDR1 LNHDA, CDR2 SQIVND (reference sequence). Trimming removed 10 bases at V and 0 bases at J, with 19 bases between. CDR3 coding DNA: TGTGCCACCCGACAGGCTCAAGACAGCTCCTACGAGCAGTACTTC. It encodes CATRQAQDSSYEQYF. The variable domain in full, completed from reference TRBV19 and TRBJ2-7, reads DGGITQSPKYLFRKEGQNVTLSCEQNLNHDAMYWYRQDPGQGLRLIYYSQIVNDFQKGDIAEGYSVSREKKESFPLTVTSAQKNPTAFYLCATRQAQDSSYEQYFGPGTRLTVT.

V and J are TRBV6-1 and TRBJ2-1; tentatively, D is TRBD1 (5 bases). The V end lost 1 base, the J end lost 12 bases, and 13 bases lay between the germline ends. Germline V gives CDR1 MNHNS, CDR2 SASEGT. This CDR3 comprises 13 residues. The CDR3 sequence: CASSEVLTQGQFF. CDR3 nucleotide sequence: TGTGCCAGCAGTGAAGTCTTGACCCAGGGGCAGTTCTTC.

This clone was recorded a few times. The V and J genes are TRBV5-1 and TRBJ1-1; 7 bases align to TRBD1. CDR3 size: 17 residues. Trimming took 0 bases from V and 4 from J; bases not matched to a gene: 12. Germline V lookup: CDR1 SGHRS, CDR2 YFSETQ. The CDR3 protein is CASSLGDRAPVPTEAFF. In DNA form, the CDR3 reads TGCGCCAGCAGCTTGGGTGACAGGGCGCCTGTGCCCACTGAAGCTTTCTTT.

In its sample, this clone was seen a few times. This rearrangement joins TRBV28 to TRBJ2-5, with D tentatively TRBD2 (5 bases). The CDR3 spans 13 residues. Germline lookup yields CDR1 MDHEN and CDR2 SYDVKM. Trimming removed 6 bases at V and 4 bases at J, with 12 bases between. DNA of the CDR3: TGTGCCAGCAGACTAGGAACTCGAGAGACCCAGTACTTC. Residues: CASRLGTRETQYF.

The chain has TRBV4-1 and TRBJ1-1, with TRBD1 identical over 7 bases. The CDR3 consists of 17 residues. The ends lost 4 bases at V and 0 bases at J; junction bases unmatched: 11. CDR1 MGHRA and CDR2 YSYEKL come from the germline V gene. The CDR3 sequence: CASSLIGTAYLNTEAFF. The CDR3 nucleotides are TGCGCCAGCAGCCTAATAGGGACAGCTTATTTGAACACTGAAGCTTTCTTT.

The chain has TRBV4-2 and TRBJ2-7; D gene unclear. The CDR3 spans 15 residues. Trimming cost V 0 bases and J 5 bases, with 14 bases left between them. The germline V gene has CDR1 LGHNA and CDR2 YNFKEQ. The CDR3 loop is CASSQDLGSTDEQYF. The DNA for the CDR3 is TGTGCCAGCAGCCAAGATCTCGGTAGTACCGACGAGCAGTACTTC.

A few counts support this clone. This chain uses TRBV6-4 with TRBJ1-2; D may be TRBD1 (6 bases). CDR1 MRHNA and CDR2 SNTAGT come from the germline V gene. The CDR3 has 20 residues. The V gene lost 0 bases and the J gene lost 2 bases, with 25 bases spanning the gap. This chain's CDR3 is CASSDSDGGGGTGSNYGYTF. CDR3 sequence (DNA): TGTGCCAGCAGTGACTCGGATGGTGGGGGTGGAACAGGGTCCAACTATGGCTACACCTTC.

CDR3 nucleotide sequence: TGTGCCAGCAGCCAAGGGGCCTTGGGCCAAGAGACCCAGTACTTC. Its protein product is CASSQGALGQETQYF. V is TRBV4-2 and J is TRBJ2-5; D gene unclear. Germline V gene sequence: CDR1 LGHNA, CDR2 YNFKEQ. The CDR3 loop spans 15 amino acids. Trimming shortened V by 1 base and J by 1 base, and 10 bases separated the two germline ends.

The chain carries TRBV7-8 and TRBJ1-5; 8 nucleotides line up with TRBD1. V shed 1 base, J shed 4 bases, and the junction held 12 bases outside the gene matches. Germline CDR1 reads SGHVS; CDR2 reads FQNEAQ. The CDR3 runs to 18 residues. The chain's CDR3 is CASSLGTGSLRLNQPQHF. For the CDR3, the DNA is TGTGCCAGCAGCTTAGGGACAGGGTCCCTGAGACTTAATCAGCCCCAGCATTTT. The entire variable domain, with the rest obtained from reference TRBV7-8 and TRBJ1-5, is as follows: GAGVSQSPRYKVAKRGQDVALRCDPISGHVSLFWYQQALGQGPEFLTYFQNEAQLDKSGLPSDRFFAERPEGSVSTLKIQRTQQEDSAVYLCASSLGTGSLRLNQPQHFGDGTRLSIL.

The J gene is TRBJ2-7, the V gene TRBV7-9, with a possible D match to TRBD1 (5 bases). The CDR3 extends over 12 amino acids. V was cut by 5 bases and J by 2 bases, with 7 bases left in between. Looked up from germline, CDR1 is SEHNR and CDR2 is FQNEAQ (reference sequence). The CDR3 DNA is TGTGCCAGCAGCCGCAGGGCCTACGAGCAGTACTTC. Protein product: CASSRRAYEQYF.

The CDR3 spells CASSSRTGSTEKLFF. Here the CDR3 DNA reads TGTGCCAGCAGTTCTCGGACAGGGTCCACCGAAAAACTGTTTTTT. This chain links TRBV6-1 with TRBJ1-4; 8 bases are shared with TRBD1. The CDR3 contains 15 residues. Germline assignment: CDR1 MNHNS and CDR2 SASEGT. The V segment lost 5 bases and the J segment 8 bases; nucleotides outside the gene matches: 10.

This clone qualifies as medium-sized (0.01 to 0.1%). The chain links TRBV5-4 to TRBJ2-2, with 9 bases matching TRBD2. The germline CDR1 and CDR2 sequences are SGHNT and YYREEE (reference sequence). This CDR3 spans 18 amino acids. V shed 5 bases and J 4 bases; nucleotides not matched to a gene: 15. The CDR3 nucleotides are TGTGCCAGCAGTGGGGATGTGGTGGCGGGAGGGCCCACCGGGGAGCTGTTTTTT. It specifies CASSGDVVAGGPTGELFF.

This chain joins TRBV2 and TRBJ1-2; TRBD1 is a possible D gene (6 bases). Per the germline V gene, CDR1 is SNHLY and CDR2 is FYNNEI. Deletions cut 6 bases from V and 3 bases from J, with 11 bases between. This CDR3 contains 13 residues. The CDR3 DNA is TGTGCCAGCAGCCGGGACACCGACTATGGCTACACCTTC. It translates to CASSRDTDYGYTF.

The chain couples TRBV11-3 to TRBJ2-1, with TRBD2 identical over 9 bases. CDR1 SGHNT and CDR2 YENEEA come from the germline V gene. V was pared by 0 bases and J by 6 bases, with 6 bases of the junction left unmatched. The CDR3 is made up of 16 amino acids. The CDR3 spells CASSLEATSGLNEQFF. In nucleotides, the CDR3 is TGTGCCAGCAGCTTAGAGGCGACTAGCGGCCTCAATGAGCAGTTCTTC.

The rearrangement uses TRBV2 and TRBJ2-5, with a tentative D call TRBD1 (6 bases). Germline V gives CDR1 SNHLY, CDR2 FYNNEI. Deletions cut 6 bases from V and 1 base from J, with 9 bases between. The CDR3 is made up of 13 amino acids. DNA for the CDR3: TGTGCCAGCAGGTTGACAGGCCAAGAGACCCAGTACTTC. Residues: CASRLTGQETQYF.

The chain employs TRBV4-2 and TRBJ2-7; TRBD2 matches at 7 bases. The J segment lost 2 bases and the V segment lost 0 bases, leaving 4 bases of the junction unmatched. Germline V gene data show CDR1 as LGHNA and CDR2 as YNFKEQ. The CDR3 covers 15 residues. CDR3 region: CASSQDASGAYEQYF. CDR3 sequence (DNA): TGTGCCAGCAGCCAAGATGCTAGCGGTGCCTACGAGCAGTACTTC.

The chain combines TRBV5-4 with TRBJ1-2; 7 nucleotides match TRBD1. Germline V lookup: CDR1 SGHNT, CDR2 YYREEE (reference sequence). The ends lost 4 bases at V and 4 bases at J; junction bases unmatched: 7. The CDR3 is made up of 14 amino acids. The CDR3 sequence is CASSPTGALYGYTF. CDR3 nucleotides: TGTGCCAGCAGCCCCACAGGGGCGCTCTATGGCTACACCTTC.

The genes are TRBV5-1 and TRBJ1-1; TRBD1 is a possible D gene (6 bases). Trimming pared 3 bases from V and 2 bases from J, leaving 11 bases between. The CDR3 consists of 14 residues. The germline V gene encodes CDR1 SGHRS and CDR2 YFSETQ. The CDR3: CASSSDSPNTEAFF. CDR3 in DNA: TGCGCCAGCAGCTCGGACAGTCCCAACACTGAAGCTTTCTTT.

This sequence joins TRBV6-6 and TRBJ1-2; 10 nucleotides align to TRBD1. CDR1 and CDR2 from the germline V gene are MNHNY and SVGAGI (reference sequence). The CDR3 extends over 14 amino acids. J gave up 6 bases and V 8 bases, and 9 bases lay outside the gene matches. The CDR3 DNA follows: TGTGCCAGCCGCCCCCGGGGACAGGGGAATGGCTACACCTTC. Its protein is CASRPRGQGNGYTF.